This TCR beta chain was recorded in a study of cytotoxic CD8 clonotypes in ibrutinib-treated CLL. The CDR3 sequence is 13 residues long. CDR1 and CDR2 from the germline V gene are SNHLY and FYNNEI. Data came from immunoSEQ multiplex PCR; TCRdb stores just in-frame clones and leaves some out. This sample has tens of thousands of clones; 53% occur once, and the top ten carry 30% to 35%. For this clone: One end of the junction does not line up with germline, which may come from a read error.

The V and J genes are TRBV2 and TRBJ2-7, with no clear D. This material consisted of PBMCs, taken after 12 months of ibrutinib treatment. This TCR came from a human donor with chronic lymphocytic leukemia. CDR3 coding DNA: TGTGCCACTTCTAGTTTAGGTTCCTCCGAGCAGTACTTC. Protein sequence: CATSSLGSSEQYF.